Shown below are 5 T cell receptor beta chains from a single sample sequenced in a study of T-cell reconstitution after alpha-beta-depleted transplantation in children. TCRbeta library preparation incorporated unique molecular identifiers. TCRdb analysed the PCR reads with MiXCR anew, one entry per CDR3 protein. The sample includes almost 600,000 distinct CDR3 sequences, more than 20% seen only once; the top ten take about a third. Sequencing used PBMCs, obtained before TCRalphabeta/CD19-depleted stem cell transplant. These receptors were obtained from a boy in the first two years of life with Wiskott-Aldrich syndrome, due to receive a stem cell transplant.

This clonotype was observed a few times. This rearrangement joins TRBV27 to TRBJ2-3; a weak D match, TRBD2 (5 bases). Germline-derived CDR1 and CDR2 are MNHEY and SMNVEV (reference sequence). The CDR3 runs to 15 residues. V was clipped by 5 bases and J by 2 bases, with 14 bases between them. The CDR3 sequence: CASSRTVEPTDTQYF. CDR3 DNA sequence: TGTGCCAGCAGTCGGACTGTTGAACCCACAGATACGCAGTATTTT.

This clonotype was counted only a few times. This sequence joins TRBV6-5 and TRBJ2-3; a weak D match, TRBD2 (5 bases). CDR1 MNHEY and CDR2 SVGAGI come from the germline V gene. The germline V and J ends were trimmed by 2 bases and 2 bases, with 17 bases remaining between them. The CDR3 is 17 amino acids. CDR3 in DNA: TGTGCCAGCAGTTACCCATCTAGCTTGACGGTCACAGATACGCAGTATTTT. Translation gives CASSYPSSLTVTDTQYF.

This clonotype turned up a few times. The genes are TRBV10-2 and TRBJ2-7; 7 bases line up with TRBD1. From germline, CDR1 is WSHSY and CDR2 SAAADI. After removal of 5 bases from V and 3 bases from J, the junction contained 7 bases not matched to a gene. This CDR3 has 14 amino acids. The CDR3 protein is CASSTGQTFYEQYF. Written as DNA, the CDR3 is TGCGCCAGCAGTACGGGACAGACTTTCTACGAGCAGTACTTC.

This chain joins TRBV5-1 and TRBJ2-1; the match to TRBD1 covers 7 bases. Germline CDR1 SGHRS, CDR2 YFSETQ. After removal of 3 bases from V and 6 bases from J, the junction contained 6 bases not matched to a gene. The CDR3 contains 14 residues. The CDR3 spells CASSYVHRGNEQFF. In nucleotides, the CDR3 is TGCGCCAGCAGCTACGTACACAGGGGCAATGAGCAGTTCTTC.

V is TRBV9 and J is TRBJ2-3; 12 positions match TRBD2. CDR3 length: 16 residues. Trimming took 4 bases from V and 1 from J; bases not matched to a gene: 4. Germline V gene lookup returns CDR1 SGDLS and CDR2 YYNGEE. The CDR3 region has the DNA TGTGCCAGCAGCTCCTGGACTAGCGGGGGCACAGATACGCAGTATTTT. This translates into CASSSWTSGGTDTQYF. Drawing the rest from reference TRBV9 and TRBJ2-3, the complete variable domain is DSGVTQTPKHLITATGQRVTLRCSPRSGDLSVYWYQQSLDQGLQFLIQYYNGEERAKGNILERFSAQQFPDLHSELNLSSLELGDSALYFCASSSWTSGGTDTQYFGPGTRLTVL.